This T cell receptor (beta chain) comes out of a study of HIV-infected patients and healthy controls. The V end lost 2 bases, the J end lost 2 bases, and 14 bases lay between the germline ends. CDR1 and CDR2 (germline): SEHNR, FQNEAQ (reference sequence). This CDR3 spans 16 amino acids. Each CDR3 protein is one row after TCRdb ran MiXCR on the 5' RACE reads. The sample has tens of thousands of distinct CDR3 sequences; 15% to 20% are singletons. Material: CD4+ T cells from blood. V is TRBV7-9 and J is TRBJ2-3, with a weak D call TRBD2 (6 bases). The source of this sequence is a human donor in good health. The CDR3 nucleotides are TGTGCCAGCAGCTTATTTACGGCGGGGACCACAGATACGCAGTATTTT. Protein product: CASSLFTAGTTDTQYF.